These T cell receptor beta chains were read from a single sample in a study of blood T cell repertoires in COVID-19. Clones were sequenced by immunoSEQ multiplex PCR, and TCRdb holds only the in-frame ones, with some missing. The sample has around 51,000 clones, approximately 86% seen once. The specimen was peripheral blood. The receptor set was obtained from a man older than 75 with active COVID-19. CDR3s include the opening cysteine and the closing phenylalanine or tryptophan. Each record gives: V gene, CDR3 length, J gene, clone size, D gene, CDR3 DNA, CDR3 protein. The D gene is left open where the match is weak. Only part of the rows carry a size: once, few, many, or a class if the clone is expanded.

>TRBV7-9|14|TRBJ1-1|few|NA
TGTGCCAGCAGTTCTGGGGAGGTAAACACTGAAGCTTTCTTT
CASSSGEVNTEAFF
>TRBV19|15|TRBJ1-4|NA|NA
TGTGCCAGTAGTATGGGTGCAGGGGCAAATGAAAAACTGTTTTTT
CASSMGAGANEKLFF
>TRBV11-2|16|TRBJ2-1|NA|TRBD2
TGTGCCAGCAGCTTAGGGGGGACTAGTGGCTACAATGAGCAGTTCTTC
CASSLGGTSGYNEQFF
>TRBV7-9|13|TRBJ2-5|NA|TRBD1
TGTGCCAGCACCCAGGGACAGGAAGAGACCCAGTACTTC
CASTQGQEETQYF
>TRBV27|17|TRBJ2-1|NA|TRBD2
TGTGCCAGCCGCGCCCGACTAGCGGGCAGCTCCTACAATGAGCAGTTCTTC
CASRARLAGSSYNEQFF
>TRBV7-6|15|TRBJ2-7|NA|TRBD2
TGTGCCAGCAGCTTAGGGGGGGGGTCCTCCTACGAGCAGTACTTC
CASSLGGGSSYEQYF
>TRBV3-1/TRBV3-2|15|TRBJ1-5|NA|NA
TGTGCCAGCAGCCAAGATTTGGGCCCTTCGGGACCCCAGCATTTT
CASSQDLGPSGPQHF
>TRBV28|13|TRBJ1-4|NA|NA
TGTGCCAGCAGTTTAACCGGGCGGGGAAAACTGTTTTTT
CASSLTGRGKLFF
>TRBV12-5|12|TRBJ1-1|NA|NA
TGTGCTAGTGGTTTGACAGACGTTGAAGCTTTCTTT
CASGLTDVEAFF
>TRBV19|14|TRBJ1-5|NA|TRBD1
TGTGCCAGTAGTCCCGGGACAGGCAATCAGCCCCAGCATTTT
CASSPGTGNQPQHF
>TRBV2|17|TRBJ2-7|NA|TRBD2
TGTGCCAGCAGTGGGACTTTGTGGGACTATCCCTCCTACGAGCAGTACTTC
CASSGTLWDYPSYEQYF
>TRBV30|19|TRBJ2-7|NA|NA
TGTGCCTGGAGTGGACTCCACCTGAGGGGGGGAGGGCGCTCCTACGAGCAGTACTTC
CAWSGLHLRGGGRSYEQYF
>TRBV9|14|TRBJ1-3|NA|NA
TGTGCCAGCACCACAGAACCCTCTGGAAACACCATATATTTT
CASTTEPSGNTIYF
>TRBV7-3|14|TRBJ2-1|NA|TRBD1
TGTGCCAGCAGCTTGACAGGGGCAGGCAATGAGCAGTTCTTC
CASSLTGAGNEQFF
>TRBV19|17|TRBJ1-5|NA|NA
TGTGCCAGTAGCCCTCCGACAGGACCTGCTAGCAATCAGCCCCAGCATTTT
CASSPPTGPASNQPQHF
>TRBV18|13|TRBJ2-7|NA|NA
TGTGCCAGCTCACCACTTTTTGGCAGCGAGCAGTACTTC
CASSPLFGSEQYF
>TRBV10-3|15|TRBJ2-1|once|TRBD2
TGTGCCATCAGGGGACTAGCGGGAAACTACAATGAGCAGTTCTTC
CAIRGLAGNYNEQFF
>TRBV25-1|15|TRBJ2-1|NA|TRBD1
TGTGCCAGCAGGGGCGCCGGGACAGGGCACAATGAGCAGTTCTTC
CASRGAGTGHNEQFF
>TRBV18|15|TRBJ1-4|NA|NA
TGTGCCAGCTCACCACCTATGTCGGCGGCTGAAAAACTGTTTTTT
CASSPPMSAAEKLFF
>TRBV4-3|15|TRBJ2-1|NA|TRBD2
TGCGCCAGCAGCCAAGTGGCGGGAGAAAACAATGAGCAGTTCTTC
CASSQVAGENNEQFF
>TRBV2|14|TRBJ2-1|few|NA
TGTGCCAGCAGTGAGCTCCCCAGGGACAATGAGCAGTTCTTC
CASSELPRDNEQFF
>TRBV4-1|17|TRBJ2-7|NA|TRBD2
TGCGCCAGCAGCCTCCTTTCGGGACTAGCGGGAGGGGATGAGCAGTACTTC
CASSLLSGLAGGDEQYF
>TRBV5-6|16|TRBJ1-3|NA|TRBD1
TGTGCCAGCAGTACTAGACAGGGAAGCTCTGGAAACACCATATATTTT
CASSTRQGSSGNTIYF
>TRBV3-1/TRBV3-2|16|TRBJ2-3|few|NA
TGTGCCAGCAGCCAAGGTGAGGGTGTGGGTACAGATACGCAGTATTTT
CASSQGEGVGTDTQYF
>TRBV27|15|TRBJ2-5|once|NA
TGTGCCAGCAGTTTTGGGGGGGCCTCCCAAGAGACCCAGTACTTC
CASSFGGASQETQYF
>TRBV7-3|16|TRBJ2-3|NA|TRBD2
TGTGCCAGCAGCTCGGGACTAGCGGATGGCACAGATACGCAGTATTTT
CASSSGLADGTDTQYF
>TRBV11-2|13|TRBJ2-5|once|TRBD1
TGTGCCAGCAGCATCACAGGGGAAGAGACCCAGTACTTC
CASSITGEETQYF
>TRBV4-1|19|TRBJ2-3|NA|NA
TGCGCCAGCAGCCAAGGCCCCCGGTCAGTAGCGAGTGACACAGATACGCAGTATTTT
CASSQGPRSVASDTDTQYF
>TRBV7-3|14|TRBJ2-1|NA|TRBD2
TGTGCCAGCAGCTTACATGTAGCGGGACAAGAGCAGTTCTTC
CASSLHVAGQEQFF
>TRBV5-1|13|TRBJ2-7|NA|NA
TGCGCCAGCAGCTTCCAGGGGTATGACGAGCAGTACTTC
CASSFQGYDEQYF
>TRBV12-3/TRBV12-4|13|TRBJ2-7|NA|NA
TGTGCCAGCAGTAGTGACAGCTCCTACGAGCAGTACTTC
CASSSDSSYEQYF
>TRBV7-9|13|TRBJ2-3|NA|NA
TGTGCCAGCAGCTCGACGGGGTCAGATACGCAGTATTTT
CASSSTGSDTQYF
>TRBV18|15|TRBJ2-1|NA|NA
TGTGCCAGCTCACCACGAAACGGGAACTACAATGAGCAGTTCTTC
CASSPRNGNYNEQFF
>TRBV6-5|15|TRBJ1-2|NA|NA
TGTGCCAGCAGTACATCGTGGCAGGGAAACTATGGCTACACCTTC
CASSTSWQGNYGYTF
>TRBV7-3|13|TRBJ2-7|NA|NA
TGTGCCAGCAGCCCCGAGAAGGAGGGAGAGCAGTACTTC
CASSPEKEGEQYF
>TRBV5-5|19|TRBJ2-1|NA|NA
TGTGCCAGCAGCGGGTCTTTCTTTTCTGGGCCAGGCTCCTACAATGAGCAGTTCTTC
CASSGSFFSGPGSYNEQFF
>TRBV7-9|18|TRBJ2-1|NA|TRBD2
TGTGCCAGCAGCGCGGGACTAGCGGTGGGGTTTCTCTACAATGAGCAGTTCTTC
CASSAGLAVGFLYNEQFF
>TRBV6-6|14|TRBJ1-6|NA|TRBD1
TGTGCCAGCAGAGGGACAGGGGGCTATTCACCCCTCCACTTT
CASRGTGGYSPLHF
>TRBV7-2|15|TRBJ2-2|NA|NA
TGTGCCAGCAGCTTGGCGGCGGGGACGGTCGGGGAGCTGTTTTTT
CASSLAAGTVGELFF
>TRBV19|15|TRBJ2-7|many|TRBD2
TGTGCCAGTGGGACTAGCCCGGGAGCAGGCTACGAGCAGTACTTC
CASGTSPGAGYEQYF
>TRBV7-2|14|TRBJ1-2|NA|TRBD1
TGTGCCAGCAGCTTACCGACAGGGAACTATGGCTACACCTTC
CASSLPTGNYGYTF
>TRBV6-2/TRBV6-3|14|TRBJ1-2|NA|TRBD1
TGTGCCAGCAGTCTCCGACAGGGGGCAGGCGGCTACACCTTC
CASSLRQGAGGYTF